The 8 T cell receptor beta chains listed next were all sequenced from one sample in a study of T cell repertoires in cytomegalovirus infection. Each CDR3 protein is one row after TCRdb ran MiXCR on the reads. The sample holds approximately 500,000 distinct CDR3 sequences, about 11% seen once. The sample consisted of PBMCs. The receptors were sampled from a human donor in good health (CMV status not recorded). Some clones in this sample may be carry-over from other donors' samples.

This clonotype has a count of ten or more. CDR3 in DNA: TGTGCCAGCAGCTTCCTCAGGGGGGATACTAATGAAAAACTGTTTTTT. Residues: CASSFLRGDTNEKLFF. This chain joins TRBV7-9 and TRBJ1-4; TRBD1 agrees at 7 bases. Looked up from germline, CDR1 is SEHNR and CDR2 is FQNEAQ (reference sequence). V lost 3 bases to trimming and J lost 2 bases; unmatched junction nucleotides: 6. The CDR3 spans 16 residues.

This clonotype was counted between two and nine times. The rearrangement joins TRBV5-1 to TRBJ2-1; unclear D gene. Looked up from germline, CDR1 is SGHRS and CDR2 is YFSETQ. Deletions cut 5 bases from V and 8 bases from J, with 8 bases between. The CDR3 is made up of 11 amino acids. CDR3 in DNA: TGCGCCAGCAGTTATAAGGATGAGCAGTTCTTC. This translates into CASSYKDEQFF.

This clonotype was counted ten times or more. The chain carries TRBV7-2 and TRBJ2-7, with D uncertain. Germline CDR1 is SGHTA and CDR2 is FQGNSA. CDR3 size: 13 residues. Deletions cut 6 bases from V and 2 bases from J, with 11 bases between. CDR3 nucleotides: TGTGCCAGCAGGGGTGGCCGGGCCTACGAGCAGTACTTC. Translation gives CASRGGRAYEQYF.

This clonotype has ten or more counts. The chain is built from TRBV30 and TRBJ1-5; D is uncertain. Trimming shortened V by 0 bases and J by 7 bases, and 16 bases separated the two germline ends. CDR1 and CDR2 (germline): GTSNPN, SVGIG (reference sequence). The CDR3 consists of 15 residues. The CDR3 here is CAWSVGRGGGQPQHF. The CDR3 coding sequence is TGTGCCTGGAGTGTAGGTCGCGGTGGTGGACAGCCCCAGCATTTT.

The chain links TRBV30 to TRBJ2-5; the match to TRBD1 covers 8 bases. Germline CDR1 is GTSNPN and CDR2 is SVGIG (reference sequence). The CDR3 has 12 amino acids. The V gene end was trimmed by 5 bases and the J gene end by 7 bases; junction bases not matched to a gene: 6. CDR3 loop: CAWAGQAATQYF. In nucleotides, the CDR3 is TGTGCCTGGGCGGGACAGGCAGCGACCCAGTACTTC.

This clonotype was seen many times. The rearrangement joins TRBV12-3 or TRBV12-4 to TRBJ1-2, with 7 positions matching TRBD1. This CDR3 comprises 14 residues. Unmatched junction bases numbered 12, after V lost 6 bases and J lost 8 bases. In nucleotides, the CDR3 is TGTGCCAGCAGGACCTCGGAGGGGGCGCGAGGCTACACCTTC. Translating gives CASRTSEGARGYTF.

This clonotype was recorded at least ten times. The genes are TRBV7-3 and TRBJ2-3; perhaps TRBD2 as D (5 bases). CDR1 and CDR2 (germline): SGHTA, FQGTGA. This CDR3 is built from 14 residues. V lost 3 bases, J lost 0 bases, and 7 bases lay in between. The CDR3 DNA reads as TGTGCCAGCAGCTTGGGAGCGAGCACAGATACGCAGTATTTT. Its translation is CASSLGASTDTQYF. Combining the CDR3 with reference TRBV7-3 and TRBJ2-3 gives the whole variable domain GAGVSQTPSNKVTEKGKYVELRCDPISGHTALYWYRQSLGQGPEFLIYFQGTGAADDSGLPNDRFFAVRPEGSVSTLKIQRTERGDSAVYLCASSLGASTDTQYFGPGTRLTVL.

This chain links TRBV20-1 with TRBJ2-1; either TRBD1 or TRBD2 may supply D (5 bases each). Germline V CDR1 and CDR2: DFQATT, SNEGSKA (reference sequence). V lost 6 bases, J lost 6 bases, and 18 bases lay in between. The CDR3 length is 14 residues. The CDR3 DNA reads TGCAGTGCGAGTGGCCAGCCGGGGACCAATGAGCAGTTCTTC. This sequence encodes CSASGQPGTNEQFF.